The present TCR beta chain was sequenced within a study of blood T cell repertoires in COVID-19. Study-wide background: T cells, B-cell-depleted T cells, or PBMCs provided the cDNA or gDNA that served as material.

The CDR3 sequence is 13 residues long. V lost 7 bases, J lost 3 bases, and 5 bases stayed unmatched. TCRdb's copy holds only in-frame clones and misses some; the assay was immunoSEQ multiplex PCR. Among nearly 200,000 clones, 80% to 90% were seen once, and the ten largest hold around 19%. The rearrangement links TRBV12-3 or TRBV12-4 to TRBJ1-2; 7 bases are a match to TRBD1. The receptor was isolated from a human donor in a cohort sampled during active COVID-19. The sequenced sample was peripheral blood. The DNA for the CDR3 is TGTGCCAGCATCTCCACAGGGGACTATGGCTACACCTTC. It is translated as CASISTGDYGYTF.